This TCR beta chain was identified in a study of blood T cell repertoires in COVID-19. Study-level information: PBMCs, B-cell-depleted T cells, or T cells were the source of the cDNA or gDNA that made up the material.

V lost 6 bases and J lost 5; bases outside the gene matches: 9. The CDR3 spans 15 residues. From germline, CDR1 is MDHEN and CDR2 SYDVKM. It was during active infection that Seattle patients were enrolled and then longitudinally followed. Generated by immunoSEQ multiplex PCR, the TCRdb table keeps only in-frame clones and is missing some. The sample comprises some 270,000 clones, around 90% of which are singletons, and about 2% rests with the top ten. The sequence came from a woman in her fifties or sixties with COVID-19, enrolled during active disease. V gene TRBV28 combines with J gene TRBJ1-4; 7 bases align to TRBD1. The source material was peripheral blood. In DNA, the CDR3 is TGTGCCAGCAGCACCACCGGGACAGTGAATGAAAAACTGTTTTTT. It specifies CASSTTGTVNEKLFF.